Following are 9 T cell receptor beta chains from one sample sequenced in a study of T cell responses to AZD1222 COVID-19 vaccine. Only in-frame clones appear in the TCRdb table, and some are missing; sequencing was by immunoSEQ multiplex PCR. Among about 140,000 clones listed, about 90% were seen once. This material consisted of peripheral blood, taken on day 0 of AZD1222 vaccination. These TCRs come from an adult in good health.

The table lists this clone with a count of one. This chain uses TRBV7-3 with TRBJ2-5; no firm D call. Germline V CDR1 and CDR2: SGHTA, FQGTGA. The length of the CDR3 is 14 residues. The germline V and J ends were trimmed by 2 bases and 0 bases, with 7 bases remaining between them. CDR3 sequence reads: CASSLLGDQETQYF. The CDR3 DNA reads TGTGCCAGCAGCTTACTTGGCGACCAAGAGACCCAGTACTTC. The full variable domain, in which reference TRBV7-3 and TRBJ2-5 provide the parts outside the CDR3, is GAGVSQTPSNKVTEKGKYVELRCDPISGHTALYWYRQSLGQGPEFLIYFQGTGAADDSGLPNDRFFAVRPEGSVSTLKIQRTERGDSAVYLCASSLLGDQETQYFGPGTRLLVL.

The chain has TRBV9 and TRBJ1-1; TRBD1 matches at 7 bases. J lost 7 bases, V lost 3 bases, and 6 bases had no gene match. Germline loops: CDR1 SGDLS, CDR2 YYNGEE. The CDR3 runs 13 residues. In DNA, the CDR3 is TGTGCCAGCAGCGCCCAGGGGGGTGGTGAAGCTTTCTTT. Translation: CASSAQGGGEAFF. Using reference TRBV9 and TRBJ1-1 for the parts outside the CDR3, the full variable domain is DSGVTQTPKHLITATGQRVTLRCSPRSGDLSVYWYQQSLDQGLQFLIQYYNGEERAKGNILERFSAQQFPDLHSELNLSSLELGDSALYFCASSAQGGGEAFFGQGTRLTVV.

The CDR3 loop is CASSQSRGATGNTIYF. CDR3 nucleotide sequence: TGTGCCAGCAGCCAATCTCGGGGGGCGACTGGAAACACCATATATTTT. This sequence joins TRBV4-2 and TRBJ1-3; maybe TRBD1 (6 bases). CDR3 length: 16 amino acids. The germline gives CDR1 LGHNA, CDR2 YNFKEQ. V gave up 2 bases and J gave up 2 bases, with 13 bases separating them.

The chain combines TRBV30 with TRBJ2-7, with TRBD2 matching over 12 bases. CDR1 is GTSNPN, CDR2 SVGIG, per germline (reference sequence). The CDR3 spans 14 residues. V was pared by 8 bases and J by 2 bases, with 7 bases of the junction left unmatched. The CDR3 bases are TGTGCCGGTTTGGGACTAGCGGGCACCTACGAGCAGTACTTC. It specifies CAGLGLAGTYEQYF.

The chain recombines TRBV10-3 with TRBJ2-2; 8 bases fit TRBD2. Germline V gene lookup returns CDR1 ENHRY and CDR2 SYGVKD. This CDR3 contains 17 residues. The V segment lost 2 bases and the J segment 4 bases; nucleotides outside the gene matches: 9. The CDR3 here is CAISEGSGRTSTGELFF. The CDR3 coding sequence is TGTGCCATCAGTGAGGGCAGCGGGAGAACGAGCACCGGGGAGCTGTTTTTT.

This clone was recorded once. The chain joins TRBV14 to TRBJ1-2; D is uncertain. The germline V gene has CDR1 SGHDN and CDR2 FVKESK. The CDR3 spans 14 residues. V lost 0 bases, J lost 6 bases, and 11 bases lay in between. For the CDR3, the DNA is TGTGCCAGCAGCCAAGATTTGTCATTGAATGGCTACACCTTC. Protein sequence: CASSQDLSLNGYTF. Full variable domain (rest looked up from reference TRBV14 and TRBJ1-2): EAGVTQFPSHSVIEKGQTVTLRCDPISGHDNLYWYRRVMGKEIKFLLHFVKESKQDESGMPNNRFLAERTGGTYSTLKVQPAELEDSGVYFCASSQDLSLNGYTFGSGTRLTVV.

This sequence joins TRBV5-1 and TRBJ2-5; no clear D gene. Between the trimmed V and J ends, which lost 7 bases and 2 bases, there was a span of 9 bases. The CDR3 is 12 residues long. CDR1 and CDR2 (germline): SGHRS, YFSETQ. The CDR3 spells CASRLEQETQYF. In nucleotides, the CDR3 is TGCGCCAGCCGCCTGGAGCAAGAGACCCAGTACTTC.

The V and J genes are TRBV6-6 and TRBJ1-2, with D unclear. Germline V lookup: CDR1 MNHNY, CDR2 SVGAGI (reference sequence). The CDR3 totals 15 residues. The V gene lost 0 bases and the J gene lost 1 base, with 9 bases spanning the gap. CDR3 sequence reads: CASSYSRADNYGYTF. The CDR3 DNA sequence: TGTGCCAGCAGTTACTCGAGGGCTGATAACTATGGCTACACCTTC.

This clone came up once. In DNA form, the CDR3 reads TGTGCCAGCAGCTTGGGACCCGCGGGGGGCTACACCTTC. Its protein product is CASSLGPAGGYTF. J is TRBJ1-2 and V is TRBV7-9; a weak D match, TRBD1 (5 bases). The CDR3 has 13 residues. The V end lost 3 bases, the J end lost 8 bases, and 13 bases lay between the germline ends. CDR1 is SEHNR and CDR2 is FQNEAQ in the germline V gene (reference sequence). The full variable domain, in which reference TRBV7-9 and TRBJ1-2 provide the parts outside the CDR3, is DTGVSQNPRHKITKRGQNVTFRCDPISEHNRLYWYRQTLGQGPEFLTYFQNEAQLEKSRLLSDRFSAERPKGSFSTLEIQRTEQGDSAMYLCASSLGPAGGYTFGSGTRLTVV.